This T cell receptor (beta chain) was observed in a study of T-cell memory formation after mild COVID-19. This clonotype was observed a few times. TCRdb re-called the 5' RACE reads with MiXCR, one entry per CDR3 protein. The sample holds roughly 610,000 distinct CDR3 sequences, roughly 17% seen once. Germline V CDR1 and CDR2: LNHDA, SQIVND (reference sequence). The CDR3 consists of 12 residues. The V end was cut by 3 bases, the J end by 5 bases, with 7 bases between. This clonotype originated in an adult woman who had mild COVID-19 (a few samples of this study predate the infection). Cell type and time point are not known. Sequenced material: PBMCs or a T cell subset sorted from them (not recorded which). The chain uses TRBV19 and TRBJ2-5; D is unclear. The CDR3 DNA sequence: TGTGCCAGTAGTATGGAGCAGGAGACCCAGTACTTC. This gives the protein CASSMEQETQYF.